Listed below are T cell receptor beta chains from one sample, sequenced in a study of cytotoxic CD8 clonotypes in ibrutinib-treated CLL. Profiled with immunoSEQ multiplex PCR; TCRdb holds only in-frame clones, not every one. The data contain 130,000 or so clones, 79% of them seen just once; the ten biggest clones take up 9.5% to 15%. Source: PBMCs, taken after 12 months of ibrutinib treatment. The receptors shown here come from a human donor with chronic lymphocytic leukemia. Each CDR3 is given with its conserved first and last residue.

j_call v_call cdr3_aa
TRBJ1-4 TRBV18 CASSRDTRAEKLFF
TRBJ2-7 TRBV23-1 CASSQYSIRTFRANEQYF
TRBJ2-3 TRBV4-1 CASSVTGSADTQYF
TRBJ2-7 TRBV27 CASSPTGIYEQYF
TRBJ2-2 TRBV6-5 CASSYSGLWNTGELFF
TRBJ1-5 TRBV5-4 CASSPGPNSNQPQHF
TRBJ1-5 TRBV4-2 CASSYGNQPQHF
TRBJ1-1 TRBV5-4 CASRSGDSMNTEAFF
TRBJ1-1 TRBV13 CASSFRVINTEAFF
TRBJ1-1 TRBV30 CAWSVMLRGNTEAFF
TRBJ2-7 TRBV29-1 CSVGESGTSYYGQYF
TRBJ2-5 TRBV7-9 CASSPAGQPMAQYF
TRBJ2-6 TRBV27 CASSPGVSGANVLTF
TRBJ2-7 TRBV27 CASSSPRHYEQYF
TRBJ2-7 TRBV7-2 CASSLVRGYEQYF
TRBJ2-5 TRBV15 CATSRDRRETQYF
TRBJ2-1 TRBV19 CASSTGLAGTNEQFF
TRBJ1-5 TRBV5-4 CASSLGNQPQHF
TRBJ2-1 TRBV14 CASSSGTGAYNEQFF
TRBJ1-1 TRBV19 CASTSKSRRVTEAFF
TRBJ2-7 TRBV11-2 CASRRIRGLYEQYF
TRBJ1-5 TRBV7-8 CASSLAGSNQPQHF
TRBJ2-7 TRBV6-1 CASSEPGTYEQYF
TRBJ2-5 TRBV6-1 CASRRMAEQETQYF
TRBJ1-3 TRBV7-6 CASSSTGQPFSGNTIYF
TRBJ2-4 TRBV2 CASSLPGLALKNIQYF
TRBJ2-1 TRBV6-1 CASSLSGRGSEQFF
TRBJ1-1 TRBV2 CASSAQGGTEAFF
TRBJ2-3 TRBV18 CASSPDPPGTAGFSSTDTQYF
TRBJ2-7 TRBV30 CAWSVGGGSYEQYF
TRBJ1-5 TRBV28 CASSWVRTGYNQPQHF
TRBJ2-3 TRBV30 CAWSHGRTGDTQYF
TRBJ2-2 TRBV7-9 CASRPAGEDTGELFF
TRBJ2-5 TRBV7-2 CASSRTVVGETQYF
TRBJ2-5 TRBV4-3 CASSLTRPGSGRETQYF